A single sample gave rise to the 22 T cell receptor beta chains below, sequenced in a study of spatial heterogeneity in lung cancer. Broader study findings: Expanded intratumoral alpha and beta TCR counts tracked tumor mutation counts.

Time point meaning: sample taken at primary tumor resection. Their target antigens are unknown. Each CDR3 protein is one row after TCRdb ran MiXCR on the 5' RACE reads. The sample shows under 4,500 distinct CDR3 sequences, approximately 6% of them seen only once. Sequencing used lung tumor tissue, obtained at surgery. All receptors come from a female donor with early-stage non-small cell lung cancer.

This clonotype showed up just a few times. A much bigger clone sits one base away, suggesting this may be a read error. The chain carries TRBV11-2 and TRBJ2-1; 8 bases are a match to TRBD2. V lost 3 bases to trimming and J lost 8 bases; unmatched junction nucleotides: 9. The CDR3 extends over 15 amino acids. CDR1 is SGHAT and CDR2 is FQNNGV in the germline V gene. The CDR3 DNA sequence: TGTGCCAGCAGCTTGACTGGCGGGAGGCGAGATGAGCAGTTCTTC. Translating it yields CASSLTGGRRDEQFF.

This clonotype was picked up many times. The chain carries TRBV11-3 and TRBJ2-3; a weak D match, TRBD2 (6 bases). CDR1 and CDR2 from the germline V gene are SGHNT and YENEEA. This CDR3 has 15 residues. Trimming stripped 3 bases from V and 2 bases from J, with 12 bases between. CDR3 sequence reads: CASSLGSGSTDTQYF. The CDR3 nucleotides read TGTGCCAGCAGCTTGGGCAGCGGGTCCACAGATACGCAGTATTTT. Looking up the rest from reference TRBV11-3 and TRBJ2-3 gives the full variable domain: EAGVVQSPRYKIIEKKQPVAFWCNPISGHNTLYWYLQNLGQGPELLIRYENEEAVDDSQLPKDRFSAERLKGVDSTLKIQPAELGDSAVYLCASSLGSGSTDTQYFGPGTRLTVL.

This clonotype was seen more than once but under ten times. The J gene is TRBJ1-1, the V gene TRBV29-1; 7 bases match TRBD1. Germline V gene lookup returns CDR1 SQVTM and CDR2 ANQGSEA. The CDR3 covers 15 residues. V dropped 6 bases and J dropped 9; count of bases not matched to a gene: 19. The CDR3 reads CSVSRGPRGLMKAFF. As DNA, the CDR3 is TGCAGCGTCTCGAGAGGGCCCAGGGGGTTAATGAAAGCTTTCTTT.

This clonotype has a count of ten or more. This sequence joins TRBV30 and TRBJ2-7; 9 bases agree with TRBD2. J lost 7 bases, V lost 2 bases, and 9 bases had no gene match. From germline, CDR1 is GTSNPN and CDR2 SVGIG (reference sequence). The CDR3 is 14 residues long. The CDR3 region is CAWSLGVLAGEQYV. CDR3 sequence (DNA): TGTGCCTGGAGTCTCGGGGTGCTAGCGGGGGAGCAGTACGTC.

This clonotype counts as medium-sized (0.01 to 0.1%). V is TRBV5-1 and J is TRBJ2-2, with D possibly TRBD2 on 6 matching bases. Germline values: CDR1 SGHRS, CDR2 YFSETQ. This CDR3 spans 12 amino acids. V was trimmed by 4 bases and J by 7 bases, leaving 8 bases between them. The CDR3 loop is CASSKTSGELFF. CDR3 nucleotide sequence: TGCGCCAGCAGCAAGACTAGCGGGGAGCTGTTTTTT.

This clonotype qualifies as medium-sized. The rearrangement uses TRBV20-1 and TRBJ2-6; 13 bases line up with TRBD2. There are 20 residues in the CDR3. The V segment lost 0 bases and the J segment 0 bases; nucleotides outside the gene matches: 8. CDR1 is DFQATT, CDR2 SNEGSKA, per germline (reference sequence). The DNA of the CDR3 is TGCAGTGCTAGAGATTTACGTGGACTAGCGGGAGTCTCTGGGGCCAACGTCCTGACTTTC. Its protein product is CSARDLRGLAGVSGANVLTF.

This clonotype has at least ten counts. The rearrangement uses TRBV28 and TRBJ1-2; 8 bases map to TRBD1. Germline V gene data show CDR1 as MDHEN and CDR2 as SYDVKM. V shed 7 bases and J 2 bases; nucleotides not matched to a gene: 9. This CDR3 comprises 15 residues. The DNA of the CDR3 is TGTGCCAGCATACTAACCGGGACAGGAAACTATGGCTACACCTTC. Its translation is CASILTGTGNYGYTF.

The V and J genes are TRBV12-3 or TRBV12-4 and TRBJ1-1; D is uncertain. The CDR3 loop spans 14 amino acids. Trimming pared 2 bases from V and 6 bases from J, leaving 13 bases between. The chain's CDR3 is CASSLSRSNPEAFF. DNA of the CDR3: TGTGCCAGCAGTTTATCCAGATCCAACCCTGAAGCTTTCTTT.

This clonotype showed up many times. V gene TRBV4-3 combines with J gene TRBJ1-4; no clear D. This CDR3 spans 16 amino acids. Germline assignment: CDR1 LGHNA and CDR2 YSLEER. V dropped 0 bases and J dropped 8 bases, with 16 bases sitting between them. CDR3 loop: CASSQESLGSGEKLFF. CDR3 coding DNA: TGCGCCAGCAGCCAAGAGTCATTGGGGTCTGGGGAAAAACTGTTTTTT.

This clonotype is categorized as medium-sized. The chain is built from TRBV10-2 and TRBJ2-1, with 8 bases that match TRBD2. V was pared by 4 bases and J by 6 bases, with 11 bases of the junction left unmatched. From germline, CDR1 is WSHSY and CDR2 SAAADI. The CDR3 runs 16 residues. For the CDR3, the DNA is TGCGCCAGCAGTGGGGGGCGAGCGGGAGTTTCCAATGAGCAGTTCTTC. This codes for CASSGGRAGVSNEQFF.

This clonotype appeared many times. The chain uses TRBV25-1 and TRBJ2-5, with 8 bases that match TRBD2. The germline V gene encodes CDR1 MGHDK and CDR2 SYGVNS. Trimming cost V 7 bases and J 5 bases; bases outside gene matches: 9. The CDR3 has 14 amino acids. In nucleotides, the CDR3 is TGTGCCAGCACGCCGGGACTAGAGAGGGAGACCCAGTACTTC. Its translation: CASTPGLERETQYF.

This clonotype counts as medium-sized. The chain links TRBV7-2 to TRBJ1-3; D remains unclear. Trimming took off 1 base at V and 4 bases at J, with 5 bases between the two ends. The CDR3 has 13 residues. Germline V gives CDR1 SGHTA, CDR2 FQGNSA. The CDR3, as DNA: TGTGCCAGCAGCTTAGAGCCAGGAAACACCATATATTTT. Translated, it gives CASSLEPGNTIYF.

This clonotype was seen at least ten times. The CDR3 here is CASSSHRATLSDTQYF. The DNA of the CDR3 is TGTGCCAGCAGCTCCCACAGGGCTACTCTGTCAGATACGCAGTATTTT. This sequence joins TRBV7-8 and TRBJ2-3, with D tentatively TRBD1 (6 bases). From germline, CDR1 is SGHVS and CDR2 FQNEAQ. Deletions cut 4 bases from V and 4 bases from J, with 18 bases between. The CDR3 sequence is 16 residues long. The variable domain in full, with the rest retrieved from reference TRBV7-8 and TRBJ2-3, is GAGVSQSPRYKVAKRGQDVALRCDPISGHVSLFWYQQALGQGPEFLTYFQNEAQLDKSGLPSDRFFAERPEGSVSTLKIQRTQQEDSAVYLCASSSHRATLSDTQYFGPGTRLTVL.

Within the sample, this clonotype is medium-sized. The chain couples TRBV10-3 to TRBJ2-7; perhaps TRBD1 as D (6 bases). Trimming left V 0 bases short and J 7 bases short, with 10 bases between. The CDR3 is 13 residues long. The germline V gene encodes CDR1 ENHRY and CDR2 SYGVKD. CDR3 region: CAISESSGDEQYF. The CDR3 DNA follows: TGTGCCATCAGTGAGTCTTCAGGGGATGAGCAGTACTTC.

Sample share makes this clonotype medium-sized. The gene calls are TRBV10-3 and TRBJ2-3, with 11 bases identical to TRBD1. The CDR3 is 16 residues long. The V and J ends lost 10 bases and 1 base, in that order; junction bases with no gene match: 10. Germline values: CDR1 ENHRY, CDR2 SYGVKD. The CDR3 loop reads CATGLPGQGGTDTQYF. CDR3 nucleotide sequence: TGTGCCACCGGCCTCCCGGGACAGGGGGGCACAGATACGCAGTATTTT.

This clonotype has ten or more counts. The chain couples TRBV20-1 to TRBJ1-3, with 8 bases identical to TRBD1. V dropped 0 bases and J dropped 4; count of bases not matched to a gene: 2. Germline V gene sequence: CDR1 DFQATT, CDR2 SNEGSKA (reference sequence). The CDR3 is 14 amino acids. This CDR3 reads CSARDWTGGNTIYF. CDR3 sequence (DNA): TGCAGTGCTAGAGATTGGACAGGGGGAAACACCATATATTTT.

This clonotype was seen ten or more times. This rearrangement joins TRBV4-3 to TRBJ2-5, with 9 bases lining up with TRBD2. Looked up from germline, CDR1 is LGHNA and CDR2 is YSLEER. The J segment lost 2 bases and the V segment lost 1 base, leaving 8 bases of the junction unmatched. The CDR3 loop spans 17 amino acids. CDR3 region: CASSQGAGGRLQETQYF. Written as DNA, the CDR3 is TGCGCCAGCAGCCAAGGGGCGGGAGGGCGCTTACAAGAGACCCAGTACTTC.

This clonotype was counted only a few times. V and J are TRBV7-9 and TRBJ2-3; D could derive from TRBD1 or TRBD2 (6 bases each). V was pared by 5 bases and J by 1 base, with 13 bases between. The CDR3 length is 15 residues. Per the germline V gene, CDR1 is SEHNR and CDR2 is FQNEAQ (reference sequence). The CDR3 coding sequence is TGTGCCAGCAGCGGGGGGCTAGCCGGCACAGATACGCAGTATTTT. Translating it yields CASSGGLAGTDTQYF.

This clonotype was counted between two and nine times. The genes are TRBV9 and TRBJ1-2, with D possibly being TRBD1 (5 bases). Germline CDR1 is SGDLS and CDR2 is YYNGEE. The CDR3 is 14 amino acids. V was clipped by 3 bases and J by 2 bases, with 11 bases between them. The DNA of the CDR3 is TGTGCCAGCAGCGGACAGATGGGCAACTATGGCTACACCTTC. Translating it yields CASSGQMGNYGYTF.

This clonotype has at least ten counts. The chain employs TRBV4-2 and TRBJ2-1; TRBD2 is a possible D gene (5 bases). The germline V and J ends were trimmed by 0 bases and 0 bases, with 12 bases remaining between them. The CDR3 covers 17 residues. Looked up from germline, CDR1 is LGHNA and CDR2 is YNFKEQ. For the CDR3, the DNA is TGTGCCAGCAGCCAAGATCGGGGAGCGAGCTCCTACAATGAGCAGTTCTTC. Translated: CASSQDRGASSYNEQFF.

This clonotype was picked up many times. CDR3 nucleotide sequence: TGTGCCAGCAGTCAGGCGGGAGGCTACGAGCAGTACGTC. This gives the protein CASSQAGGYEQYV. V and J are TRBV6-2 or TRBV6-3 and TRBJ2-7; TRBD2 agrees at 8 bases. This CDR3 region has 13 residues. Germline V gene data show CDR1 as MNHEY and CDR2 as SVGEGT. V shed 5 bases, J shed 3 bases, and the junction held 3 bases outside the gene matches.

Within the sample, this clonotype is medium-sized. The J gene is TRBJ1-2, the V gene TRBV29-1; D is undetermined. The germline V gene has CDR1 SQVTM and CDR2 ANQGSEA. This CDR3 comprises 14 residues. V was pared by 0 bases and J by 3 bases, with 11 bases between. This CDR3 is CSVEDTEFYYGYTF. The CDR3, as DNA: TGCAGCGTTGAAGACACAGAATTTTACTATGGCTACACCTTC.